This TCR beta chain was recorded in a study of shared clonotypes between healthy human individuals. A CD45RA+ naive subset and a CD45RA-negative memory subset were split from CD4+ cells. Sequenced by immunoSEQ multiplex PCR; TCRdb stores in-frame clones only, minus some. Here the sample spans a few million clones, over 85% being singletons. A word on this clone: Its antigen is still unknown.

V dropped 3 bases and J dropped 5; count of bases not matched to a gene: 7. The CDR3 sequence is 16 residues long. Germline CDR1 and CDR2: LNHNV and YYDKDF (reference sequence). Study-level results: Incompleteness in sorted-subset sequencing, despite large depth, was shown by rarefaction. Clonotypes that were shared across a handful of donors made up around 5% of naive CD4 clonotypes. Compared with memory subsets, naive subsets generally had larger estimated richness.

This sequence was found in a man aged 18 to 29 in good health. The chain recombines TRBV15 with TRBJ2-5; 12 bases align to TRBD1. The sequencing input was naive CD4+ T cells sorted from blood. Described subset: CD45RA+ positively selected. For the CDR3, the DNA is TGTGCCACCAGCAGGGAGGGACAGGGGGCTGGGGAGACCCAGTACTTC. Amino acid sequence: CATSREGQGAGETQYF.